The 17 T cell receptor beta chains given below trace back to one sample, sequenced in a study of Graves' ophthalmopathy and Graves' hyperthyroidism listed by TCRdb under 2018. Sequencing instrument: Illumina HiSeq 2000. For repertoire sequencing, the TCR beta CDR3 regions were amplified from RNA transcripts. The first round of RT-PCR was done with HTBI primers and the Qiagen OneStep RT-PCR kit, and was followed by a second round of multiplex PCR, then size selection and purification. TCRdb applied fastp at Q25 and MiXCR to the public reads, then kept only in-frame beta chains. Entries are consolidated by CDR3 protein sequence, retaining the most common genes and DNA. The sample records 400,000 to 450,000 distinct CDR3 sequences, more than 20% of which are singletons. The ten largest account for around 3.2% of the sample. The sample comprised peripheral blood. These receptors all come from a woman between 18 and 29 years old with stable Graves' hyperthyroidism. Donor details come from another sample of the same person, matched by shared clones.

The V and J genes are TRBV7-9 and TRBJ1-1; D gene uncertain. This CDR3 is built from 13 residues. Germline assignment: CDR1 SEHNR and CDR2 FQNEAQ (reference sequence). Trimming cost V 1 base and J 5 bases, with 8 bases left between them. The CDR3 here is CASSLGSETEAFF. CDR3 nucleotide sequence: TGTGCCAGCAGCTTAGGTAGTGAGACTGAAGCTTTCTTT.

This chain uses TRBV20-1 with TRBJ1-6, with 8 bases fitting TRBD1. Germline V gives CDR1 DFQATT, CDR2 SNEGSKA (reference sequence). This CDR3 contains 14 residues. V dropped 0 bases and J dropped 10; count of bases not matched to a gene: 5. The CDR3 nucleotides are TGCAGTGCTAGAGATCAGGGGGCGGTGTCACCCCTCCACTTT. It is translated as CSARDQGAVSPLHF.

This clonotype has just a few counts. The chain is built from TRBV30 and TRBJ2-3; a possible D gene is TRBD2 (5 bases). Trimming removed 1 base from V and 4 bases from J, with 15 bases in between. Germline lookup yields CDR1 GTSNPN and CDR2 SVGIG (reference sequence). There are 15 residues in the CDR3. CDR3: CAWSEKGVVSDTQYF. The CDR3 DNA reads as TGTGCCTGGAGTGAGAAGGGAGTAGTCTCAGATACGCAGTATTTT.

This clonotype was counted ten times or more. V usage is TRBV12-3 or TRBV12-4 and J usage is TRBJ1-1; D is undetermined. The CDR3 has 13 residues. Trimming pared 4 bases from V and 4 bases from J, leaving 10 bases between. Written as DNA, the CDR3 is TGTGCCAGCAGTTATGGGAGTAGCACTGAAGCTTTCTTT. Translated, it gives CASSYGSSTEAFF.

In its sample, this clonotype was seen once. The chain combines TRBV30 with TRBJ1-1; no reliable D call. The germline V and J ends were trimmed by 3 bases and 10 bases, with 15 bases remaining between them. The CDR3 has 12 amino acids. Germline CDR1 is GTSNPN and CDR2 is SVGIG (reference sequence). CDR3 sequence reads: CAWSPRTRGAFF. DNA for the CDR3: TGTGCCTGGAGCCCCAGGACCCGAGGAGCTTTCTTT. Full variable domain (remainder filled in from reference TRBV30 and TRBJ1-1): SQTIHQWPATLVQPVGSPLSLECTVEGTSNPNLYWYRQAAGRGLQLLFYSVGIGQISSEVPQNLSASRPQDRQFILSSKKLLLSDSGFYLCAWSPRTRGAFFGQGTRLTVV.

The V and J genes are TRBV20-1 and TRBJ2-2; 7 bases match TRBD1. The V and J ends lost 6 bases and 0 bases, in that order; junction bases with no gene match: 7. Per germline, CDR1 DFQATT and CDR2 SNEGSKA (reference sequence). The CDR3 length is 15 residues. The CDR3, as DNA: TGCAGTGCCTCCAGGGGGACAGCGAACACCGGGGAGCTGTTTTTT. Protein product: CSASRGTANTGELFF.

In its sample, this clonotype was seen many times. This chain connects TRBV24-1 to TRBJ2-5, with D unclear. Trimming removed 0 bases from V and 4 bases from J, with 5 bases in between. The CDR3 loop spans 13 amino acids. Germline assignment: CDR1 KGHDR and CDR2 SFDVKD. The CDR3 loop is CATSDLLRETQYF. CDR3 DNA: TGTGCCACCAGTGATTTGCTGAGAGAGACCCAGTACTTC.

This clonotype was seen ten or more times. The genes are TRBV12-3 or TRBV12-4 and TRBJ2-5; D tentatively fits TRBD1 or TRBD2 (7 bases each). This CDR3 region has 14 residues. Trimming stripped 8 bases from V and 7 bases from J, with 20 bases between. CDR3 in DNA: TGTGCCAGCCGACACAGGGGCGGGGGATGGACCCAGTACTTC. Protein: CASRHRGGGWTQYF.

This clonotype has a count of ten or more. The rearrangement uses TRBV15 and TRBJ1-5, with no clear D. The germline CDR1 and CDR2 sequences are LNHNV and YYDKDF (reference sequence). Trimming took 1 base from V and 0 from J, leaving 13 bases between them. This CDR3 is built from 17 residues. The CDR3 bases are TGTGCCACCAGCAGAGTTCGGGGAGGATATAGCAATCAGCCCCAGCATTTT. This translates into CATSRVRGGYSNQPQHF.

This clonotype has a count of ten or more. This chain connects TRBV9 to TRBJ2-7, with D perhaps TRBD2 (5 bases). Between the trimmed V and J ends, which lost 4 bases and 5 bases, there was a span of 16 bases. The germline CDR1 and CDR2 sequences are SGDLS and YYNGEE. The CDR3 spans 14 residues. Here the CDR3 DNA reads TGTGCCAGCAGCCCGGGAAGTCGGCCCCACGAGCAGTACTTC. Its protein product is CASSPGSRPHEQYF.

This clonotype has at least ten counts. This sequence joins TRBV29-1 and TRBJ2-5, with D perhaps matching TRBD2 (5 bases). Trimming shortened V by 5 bases and J by 2 bases, and 9 bases separated the two germline ends. Germline CDR1 is SQVTM and CDR2 is ANQGSEA. The CDR3 totals 12 residues. In DNA form, the CDR3 reads TGCAGCGTTCCACTAGGGCAAGAGACCCAGTACTTC. This encodes CSVPLGQETQYF.

This clonotype was found many times. V is TRBV2 and J is TRBJ2-5, with 9 positions matching TRBD2. V dropped 6 bases and J dropped 5; count of bases not matched to a gene: 1. Germline CDR1 reads SNHLY; CDR2 reads FYNNEI. This CDR3 has 12 amino acids. The CDR3 sequence is CASRGTSETQYF. CDR3 sequence (DNA): TGTGCCAGCAGGGGGACTAGCGAGACCCAGTACTTC.

The chain couples TRBV20-1 to TRBJ1-2, with a tentative D call TRBD1 (5 bases). The germline V gene encodes CDR1 DFQATT and CDR2 SNEGSKA (reference sequence). This CDR3 contains 12 residues. V was shortened by 2 bases and J by 5 bases, with 9 bases between the two germline ends. The CDR3 nucleotides are TGCAGTGCTAGACATGGGGGGTATGGCTACACCTTC. Encoded protein: CSARHGGYGYTF.

On this clonotype: A much larger clone sits a single nucleotide away, making a read error possible. This chain uses TRBV12-3 or TRBV12-4 with TRBJ1-1, with D possibly matching TRBD1 (5 bases). The CDR3 spans 12 residues. Trimming pared 7 bases from V and 7 bases from J, leaving 13 bases between. DNA of the CDR3: TGTGCCAGCAAACTGGGGGGATATGAAGCTTTCTTT. Its translation is CASKLGGYEAFF.

This clonotype was found a few times. This rearrangement joins TRBV30 to TRBJ1-2; TRBD1 might be the D (6 bases). CDR1 is GTSNPN, CDR2 SVGIG, per germline (reference sequence). The CDR3 length is 16 residues. Between the trimmed V and J ends, which lost 3 bases and 3 bases, there was a span of 20 bases. The CDR3 reads CAWSLLYRASDYGYTF. CDR3 nucleotides: TGTGCCTGGAGCCTTCTTTACAGGGCTTCGGACTATGGCTACACCTTC.

In this sample, this clonotype turned up many times. The chain joins TRBV7-6 to TRBJ2-7, with TRBD1 identical over 7 bases. The V segment lost 4 bases and the J segment 4 bases; nucleotides outside the gene matches: 7. This CDR3 region has 14 residues. Germline values: CDR1 SGHVS, CDR2 FNYEAQ. CDR3: CASSYSRGQYEQYF. The CDR3 DNA is TGTGCCAGCAGCTACAGCAGGGGACAGTACGAGCAGTACTTC.

This clonotype was counted between two and nine times. This may stem from a read error, because a much larger clone lies one nucleotide away. The V gene is TRBV12-3 or TRBV12-4, the J gene TRBJ2-5; a possible D gene is TRBD1 (5 bases). The CDR3 contains 16 residues. The CDR3 region has the DNA TGTGCCAGCAGTTCCCTCTTATCAGGGCTCAAAGAGACCAAGTACTTC. Amino acid sequence: CASSSLLSGLKETKYF.